These T cell receptor beta chains were read from a single sample in a study of cytomegalovirus exposure and HLA in healthy donors. Method: immunoSEQ multiplex PCR; TCRdb's copy keeps in-frame clones and lacks some. The sample records about 120,000 clones, roughly 82% being singletons. Sequenced input: PBMCs. These receptors originate from a woman younger than 35 in good health and CMV-seronegative. The CDR3 runs from the conserved cysteine through the conserved F or W. The D gene is left open where the match is weak. Some rows mark clone size as missing; the rest say once, few, many or name a class of expanded clone.

v_call: TRBV7-9
clone_size: .
d_call: TRBD1
j_call: TRBJ1-2
cdr3_aa: CASSPAGTGDGYTF
cdr3_nt: TGTGCCAGCAGCCCCGCCGGGACAGGCGATGGCTACACCTTC

v_call: TRBV5-8
clone_size: .
d_call: .
j_call: TRBJ2-5
cdr3_aa: CASSLGARGGQETQYF
cdr3_nt: TGTGCCAGCAGCTTGGGAGCCAGGGGTGGGCAAGAGACCCAGTACTTC

v_call: TRBV18
clone_size: .
d_call: .
j_call: TRBJ2-7
cdr3_aa: CASSPIPITGIPHDNEQYF
cdr3_nt: TGTGCCAGCTCACCGATCCCAATTACAGGGATACCCCACGACAACGAGCAGTACTTC

v_call: TRBV6-5
clone_size: few
d_call: TRBD1
j_call: TRBJ2-7
cdr3_aa: CASSYSGQGPYEQYF
cdr3_nt: TGTGCCAGCAGTTACTCTGGACAGGGACCCTACGAGCAGTACTTC

v_call: TRBV5-6
clone_size: .
d_call: TRBD2
j_call: TRBJ2-3
cdr3_aa: CASSFRGRAGTDTQYF
cdr3_nt: TGTGCCAGCAGCTTCCGCGGGAGGGCCGGAACAGATACGCAGTATTTT

v_call: TRBV5-1
clone_size: .
d_call: TRBD2
j_call: TRBJ2-2
cdr3_aa: CASSPWAGVTGELFF
cdr3_nt: TGCGCCAGCAGCCCGTGGGCGGGGGTAACCGGGGAGCTGTTTTTT

v_call: TRBV5-1
clone_size: .
d_call: .
j_call: TRBJ1-2
cdr3_aa: CASSEADNYGYTF
cdr3_nt: TGCGCCAGCAGCGAGGCGGATAACTATGGCTACACCTTC

v_call: TRBV5-1
clone_size: .
d_call: .
j_call: TRBJ1-1
cdr3_aa: CASATNLNTEAFF
cdr3_nt: TGCGCCAGCGCGACAAACCTGAACACTGAAGCTTTCTTT

v_call: TRBV27
clone_size: .
d_call: .
j_call: TRBJ2-6
cdr3_aa: CASSSLQGSGANVLTF
cdr3_nt: TGTGCCAGCAGTTCTTTACAGGGTTCTGGGGCCAACGTCCTGACTTTC

v_call: TRBV29-1
clone_size: .
d_call: TRBD1
j_call: TRBJ2-7
cdr3_aa: CSVVRATAGGEQYF
cdr3_nt: TGCAGCGTTGTCCGGGCTACGGCAGGGGGCGAGCAGTACTTC

v_call: TRBV4-3
clone_size: .
d_call: TRBD1
j_call: TRBJ1-1
cdr3_aa: CASRFHRDSFEAFF
cdr3_nt: TGCGCCAGCCGCTTCCACCGGGACAGCTTTGAAGCTTTCTTT

v_call: TRBV11-3
clone_size: .
d_call: .
j_call: TRBJ2-1
cdr3_aa: CASSLAGVGEQFF
cdr3_nt: TGTGCCAGCAGCTTAGCGGGAGTTGGTGAGCAGTTCTTC

v_call: TRBV4-1
clone_size: .
d_call: TRBD2
j_call: TRBJ2-1
cdr3_aa: CASSQGTSGRDEQFF
cdr3_nt: TGCGCCAGCAGCCAAGGGACTAGCGGGAGGGATGAGCAGTTCTTC

v_call: TRBV14
clone_size: .
d_call: .
j_call: TRBJ2-1
cdr3_aa: CASSQDFSGYYNEQFF
cdr3_nt: TGTGCCAGCAGCCAAGATTTTAGCGGTTACTACAATGAGCAGTTCTTC

v_call: TRBV4-2
clone_size: .
d_call: TRBD1
j_call: TRBJ1-2
cdr3_aa: CASSRLGQRVYGYTF
cdr3_nt: TGTGCCAGCAGCCGGTTGGGACAGAGAGTCTATGGCTACACCTTC

v_call: TRBV19
clone_size: .
d_call: .
j_call: TRBJ1-5
cdr3_aa: CAQARVTQPQHF
cdr3_nt: TGTGCCCAGGCGAGGGTGACTCAGCCCCAGCATTTT

v_call: TRBV12-5
clone_size: .
d_call: .
j_call: TRBJ2-1
cdr3_aa: CASAPPPAGAYNEQFF
cdr3_nt: TGTGCTAGTGCCCCACCACCGGCTGGAGCCTACAATGAGCAGTTCTTC

v_call: TRBV6-5
clone_size: .
d_call: TRBD2
j_call: TRBJ2-2
cdr3_aa: CAIAGGTGELFF
cdr3_nt: TGTGCGATAGCGGGAGGCACCGGGGAGCTGTTTTTT

v_call: TRBV7-5
clone_size: .
d_call: .
j_call: TRBJ2-1
cdr3_aa: CARSLAGGGTSSYNEQFF
cdr3_nt: TGTGCCAGAAGCTTAGCTGGCGGGGGAACTTCTTCCTACAATGAGCAGTTCTTC

v_call: TRBV27
clone_size: once
d_call: TRBD1
j_call: TRBJ1-1
cdr3_aa: CASSSGQSMNTEAFF
cdr3_nt: TGTGCCAGCAGTTCGGGACAGAGCATGAACACTGAAGCTTTCTTT

v_call: TRBV19
clone_size: .
d_call: .
j_call: TRBJ1-1
cdr3_aa: CASSPSYREMTEAFF
cdr3_nt: TGTGCCAGTAGTCCTAGCTACAGGGAAATGACTGAAGCTTTCTTT

v_call: TRBV27
clone_size: .
d_call: TRBD1
j_call: TRBJ1-1
cdr3_aa: CASSLTQRPGQGNTEAFF
cdr3_nt: TGTGCCAGCAGCCTTACCCAACGACCGGGACAGGGGAACACTGAAGCTTTCTTT

v_call: TRBV5-1
clone_size: .
d_call: TRBD1
j_call: TRBJ1-1
cdr3_aa: CASSRTTGLNTEAFF
cdr3_nt: TGCGCCAGCAGCAGGACGACAGGGCTGAACACTGAAGCTTTCTTT

v_call: TRBV5-8
clone_size: .
d_call: .
j_call: TRBJ1-2
cdr3_aa: CASSLLGTHNWGYTF
cdr3_nt: TGTGCCAGCAGCTTGCTCGGGACTCATAATTGGGGCTACACCTTC

v_call: TRBV30
clone_size: .
d_call: TRBD1
j_call: TRBJ1-1
cdr3_aa: CAWSVRGQGANTEAFF
cdr3_nt: TGTGCCTGGAGTGTACGAGGACAGGGGGCGAACACTGAAGCTTTCTTT

v_call: TRBV7-2
clone_size: .
d_call: .
j_call: TRBJ2-5
cdr3_aa: CASSFFDTPLLRETQYF
cdr3_nt: TGTGCCAGCAGCTTTTTCGATACCCCCTTACTCCGGGAGACCCAGTACTTC

v_call: TRBV27
clone_size: .
d_call: .
j_call: TRBJ1-1
cdr3_aa: CATSLGAPKFVNTEAFF
cdr3_nt: TGTGCCACCTCCCTAGGGGCGCCGAAATTCGTGAACACTGAAGCTTTCTTT

v_call: TRBV9
clone_size: .
d_call: TRBD1
j_call: TRBJ2-1
cdr3_aa: CASSPRQGLVYNEQFF
cdr3_nt: TGTGCCAGCAGCCCCCGACAGGGCTTGGTGTACAATGAGCAGTTCTTC

v_call: TRBV11-2
clone_size: .
d_call: TRBD2
j_call: TRBJ2-4
cdr3_aa: CASSSVGGAVAKNIQYF
cdr3_nt: TGTGCCAGCAGCTCCGTCGGGGGGGCCGTAGCCAAAAACATTCAGTACTTC

v_call: TRBV19
clone_size: .
d_call: .
j_call: TRBJ2-1
cdr3_aa: CASSPSRAGPHNEQFF
cdr3_nt: TGTGCCAGTAGTCCTTCCCGGGCGGGGCCACACAATGAGCAGTTCTTC

v_call: TRBV5-1
clone_size: .
d_call: TRBD2
j_call: TRBJ2-7
cdr3_aa: CASSSTSGRAYEQYF
cdr3_nt: TGCGCCAGCAGCTCGACTAGCGGGAGGGCCTACGAGCAGTACTTC

v_call: TRBV7-2
clone_size: .
d_call: TRBD2
j_call: TRBJ2-1
cdr3_aa: CASTLRGGGAGTNEQFF
cdr3_nt: TGTGCCAGCACCCTAAGAGGCGGGGGGGCAGGAACCAATGAGCAGTTCTTC

v_call: TRBV29-1
clone_size: .
d_call: TRBD1
j_call: TRBJ1-2
cdr3_aa: CSERTGTDGYTF
cdr3_nt: TGCAGCGAACGGACAGGGACTGATGGCTACACCTTC

v_call: TRBV29-1
clone_size: .
d_call: TRBD1
j_call: TRBJ2-4
cdr3_aa: CSVDQTGGSIQYF
cdr3_nt: TGCAGCGTCGACCAGACAGGGGGGAGCATTCAGTACTTC

v_call: TRBV9
clone_size: .
d_call: TRBD2
j_call: TRBJ2-3
cdr3_aa: CASSARRGGEDTQYF
cdr3_nt: TGTGCCAGCAGCGCGAGGCGGGGGGGCGAAGATACGCAGTATTTT

v_call: TRBV4-1
clone_size: .
d_call: .
j_call: TRBJ2-1
cdr3_aa: CASSQPYRVHEQFF
cdr3_nt: TGCGCCAGCAGCCAACCCTACAGGGTCCATGAGCAGTTCTTC

v_call: TRBV9
clone_size: .
d_call: .
j_call: TRBJ1-1
cdr3_aa: CASSVGTFSMNTEAFF
cdr3_nt: TGTGCCAGCAGCGTAGGGACATTCAGCATGAACACTGAAGCTTTCTTT

v_call: TRBV7-9
clone_size: once
d_call: TRBD2
j_call: TRBJ2-1
cdr3_aa: CASSSLGTSGSFF
cdr3_nt: TGTGCCAGCAGCTCTTTAGGAACTAGCGGGAGCTTCTTC

v_call: TRBV7-9
clone_size: .
d_call: .
j_call: TRBJ2-7
cdr3_aa: CASSFVSGRRGEQYF
cdr3_nt: TGTGCCAGCAGCTTCGTTTCGGGGAGGAGGGGCGAGCAGTACTTC